Listed below are T cell receptor beta chains from one sample, sequenced in a study of radiotherapy plus CTLA-4 blockade in lung cancer. Assay used: immunoSEQ multiplex PCR; TCRdb lists only in-frame clones, some missing. The table has some 45,000 clones, 60% to 80% seen once. The sequencing used peripheral blood, collected from a patient treated with radiotherapy plus ipilimumab. The receptor source for this set is a human donor with non-small cell lung cancer who had stable disease on radiotherapy plus ipilimumab. Each CDR3 is given with its conserved first and last residue. The order of the fields is D gene, J gene, V gene, CDR3 length, clone size, CDR3 protein, CDR3 DNA. A D gene is named only where the DNA matches it firmly. Size is omitted from some rows. Given values are once, few, many or a class for expanded clones.

D: -
J: TRBJ2-3
V: TRBV6-4
length: 13
size: -
CDR3: CASIRPFPDTQYF
DNA: TGTGCCAGCATACGACCTTTCCCAGATACGCAGTATTTT

D: -
J: TRBJ1-1
V: TRBV5-1
length: 15
size: -
CDR3: CASSLENRREAEAFF
DNA: TGCGCCAGCAGTCTGGAGAACAGGCGAGAGGCTGAAGCTTTCTTT

D: -
J: TRBJ1-2
V: TRBV21-1
length: 14
size: -
CDR3: CASSFYRGEYGYTF
DNA: TGTGCCAGCAGCTTTTACAGGGGTGAGTATGGCTACACCTTC

D: -
J: TRBJ1-2
V: TRBV6-6
length: 13
size: -
CDR3: CASRHIQVYGYTF
DNA: TGTGCCAGCAGACACATACAAGTCTATGGCTACACCTTC

D: -
J: TRBJ2-7
V: TRBV27
length: 13
size: -
CDR3: CASSLLSSYEQYF
DNA: TGTGCCAGCAGTCTATTGAGCTCCTACGAGCAGTACTTC

D: -
J: TRBJ2-1
V: TRBV7-9
length: 16
size: -
CDR3: CASSPGPPSTRNEQFF
DNA: TGTGCCAGCAGCCCGGGGCCACCCAGTACCAGAAATGAGCAGTTCTTC

D: -
J: TRBJ1-3
V: TRBV19
length: 17
size: -
CDR3: CASSIGSAGISGNTIYF
DNA: TGTGCCAGTAGTATCGGTTCCGCAGGAATCTCTGGAAACACCATATATTTT

D: -
J: TRBJ1-1
V: TRBV7-2
length: 14
size: -
CDR3: CASSLVTLNTEAFF
DNA: TGTGCCAGCAGCTTAGTCACGTTGAACACTGAAGCTTTCTTT

D: -
J: TRBJ1-4
V: TRBV5-3
length: 15
size: -
CDR3: CARSLCGGSGEKLFF
DNA: TGTGCCAGAAGCTTGTGCGGTGGAAGCGGTGAAAAACTGTTTTTT

D: -
J: TRBJ1-6
V: TRBV6-5
length: 14
size: -
CDR3: CASSPSVVGSPLHF
DNA: TGTGCCAGCAGCCCTAGCGTAGTCGGTTCACCCCTCCACTTT

D: TRBD2
J: TRBJ2-2
V: TRBV6-6
length: 16
size: -
CDR3: CASSYVSGGTGGELFF
DNA: TGTGCCAGCAGTTATGTCAGCGGGGGAACCGGGGGGGAGCTGTTTTTT

D: -
J: TRBJ1-1
V: TRBV6-4
length: 14
size: medium-sized
CDR3: CASSERALNTEAFF
DNA: TGTGCCAGCAGTGAAAGGGCCCTGAACACTGAAGCTTTCTTT

D: -
J: TRBJ1-2
V: TRBV5-1
length: 18
size: -
CDR3: CASSQEVGLQSANYGYTF
DNA: TGCGCCAGCTCGCAGGAGGTCGGATTGCAGTCGGCTAACTATGGCTACACCTTC

D: TRBD1
J: TRBJ1-5
V: TRBV10-3
length: 15
size: few
CDR3: CAISPGQGYNQPQHF
DNA: TGTGCCATCAGCCCGGGACAGGGCTACAATCAGCCCCAGCATTTT

D: -
J: TRBJ1-1
V: TRBV10-3
length: 15
size: -
CDR3: CAIRNEQIMNTEAFF
DNA: TGTGCCATCAGGAACGAACAGATAATGAACACTGAAGCTTTCTTT

D: -
J: TRBJ2-3
V: TRBV18
length: 14
size: -
CDR3: CASSPPSPSDTQYF
DNA: TGTGCCAGCTCACCACCTTCCCCCTCGGATACGCAGTATTTT

D: TRBD1
J: TRBJ2-6
V: TRBV5-6
length: 16
size: -
CDR3: CASSLDRGSGANVLTF
DNA: TGTGCCAGCAGCTTGGACAGGGGAAGCGGGGCCAACGTCCTGACTTTC

D: -
J: TRBJ2-1
V: TRBV7-9
length: 13
size: -
CDR3: CASSSYRTDEQFF
DNA: TGTGCCAGCAGCTCCTACAGGACCGATGAGCAGTTCTTC

D: -
J: TRBJ2-2
V: TRBV7-3
length: 15
size: -
CDR3: CASSLTAANTGELFF
DNA: TGTGCCAGCAGCTTAACTGCAGCTAATACCGGGGAGCTGTTTTTT

D: -
J: TRBJ1-3
V: TRBV4-1
length: 20
size: -
CDR3: CASSRLISDSGMSSGNTIYF
DNA: TGCGCCAGCAGCCGCCTTATCTCGGATTCAGGGATGAGCTCTGGAAACACCATATATTTT

D: TRBD1
J: TRBJ1-5
V: TRBV4-2
length: 14
size: -
CDR3: CASSQDRGDQPQHF
DNA: TGTGCCAGCAGCCAAGACAGGGGGGATCAGCCCCAGCATTTT

D: -
J: TRBJ1-4
V: TRBV15
length: 12
size: -
CDR3: CATSRPNEKLFF
DNA: TGTGCCACCAGCAGACCCAATGAAAAACTGTTTTTT

D: TRBD1
J: TRBJ1-6
V: TRBV28
length: 15
size: -
CDR3: CASSQTGQSNSPLHF
DNA: TGTGCCAGCAGCCAGACGGGACAGTCAAATTCACCCCTCCACTTT

D: -
J: TRBJ2-3
V: TRBV5-1
length: 14
size: -
CDR3: CASSLGLLTDTQYF
DNA: TGCGCCAGCAGCTTGGGACTCCTCACAGATACGCAGTATTTT

D: -
J: TRBJ1-6
V: TRBV6-6
length: 14
size: -
CDR3: CASSSQGGNSPLHF
DNA: TGTGCCAGCAGTTCCCAGGGAGGTAATTCACCCCTCCACTTT

D: -
J: TRBJ1-1
V: TRBV4-3
length: 15
size: -
CDR3: CASSQVQGLYTEAFF
DNA: TGCGCCAGCAGCCAAGTGCAGGGCCTGTACACTGAAGCTTTCTTT

D: TRBD1
J: TRBJ1-5
V: TRBV28
length: 12
size: -
CDR3: CASRQGTDIFLF
DNA: TGTGCCAGCCGCCAAGGGACAGACATCTTCCTTTTT

D: TRBD1
J: TRBJ2-7
V: TRBV5-4
length: 15
size: -
CDR3: CASSPDRWSSYEQYF
DNA: TGTGCCAGCAGCCCGGACAGGTGGAGCTCCTACGAGCAGTACTTC

D: -
J: TRBJ1-1
V: TRBV7-9
length: 14
size: -
CDR3: CASSLRELNTEAFF
DNA: TGTGCCAGCAGCTTACGAGAACTCAACACTGAAGCTTTCTTT

D: TRBD1
J: TRBJ1-2
V: TRBV27
length: 14
size: few
CDR3: CASRGTGSLYGYTF
DNA: TGTGCCAGCAGAGGGACAGGGAGCCTCTATGGCTACACCTTC

D: -
J: TRBJ2-3
V: TRBV6-5
length: 15
size: few
CDR3: CASRGTGTSTDTQYF
DNA: TGTGCCAGCAGAGGAACCGGGACTAGCACAGATACGCAGTATTTT

D: -
J: TRBJ2-3
V: TRBV7-2
length: 14
size: -
CDR3: CASSYRTASDTQYF
DNA: TGTGCCAGCAGCTATAGGACAGCTTCTGATACGCAGTATTTT

D: -
J: TRBJ1-1
V: TRBV6-5
length: 14
size: few
CDR3: CASSRTDERTEAFF
DNA: TGTGCCAGCAGTAGAACAGATGAGAGGACTGAAGCTTTCTTT

D: -
J: TRBJ1-6
V: TRBV10-1
length: 14
size: -
CDR3: CASSAVGLDSPLHF
DNA: TGCGCCAGCAGTGCCGTGGGCCTTGATTCACCCCTCCACTTT

D: -
J: TRBJ2-3
V: TRBV27
length: 16
size: -
CDR3: CASSLPPGHSTDTQYF
DNA: TGTGCCAGCAGTTTACCTCCGGGACATAGCACAGATACGCAGTATTTT

D: TRBD1
J: TRBJ1-6
V: TRBV7-9
length: 14
size: few
CDR3: CASSSTGDNSPLHF
DNA: TGTGCCAGCAGCTCTACAGGGGATAATTCACCCCTCCACTTT

D: -
J: TRBJ1-2
V: TRBV6-9
length: 16
size: -
CDR3: CASSGPAYGKTYGYTF
DNA: TGTGCCAGCAGTGGTCCCGCTTACGGAAAGACCTATGGCTACACCTTC

D: -
J: TRBJ1-3
V: TRBV2
length: 13
size: -
CDR3: CASNGVSGNTIYF
DNA: TGTGCCAGCAACGGGGTCTCTGGAAACACCATATATTTT

D: -
J: TRBJ1-4
V: TRBV7-9
length: 17
size: once
CDR3: CASSLGDLGGLGEKLFF
DNA: TGTGCCAGCAGCTTAGGAGACCTAGGAGGGCTCGGTGAAAAACTGTTTTTT

D: -
J: TRBJ1-6
V: TRBV7-2
length: 16
size: -
CDR3: CASSLGNGQGTSPLHF
DNA: TGTGCCAGCAGCTTAGGGAACGGGCAGGGGACTTCACCCCTCCACTTT

D: -
J: TRBJ1-1
V: TRBV30
length: 12
size: -
CDR3: CAWVTFNTEAFF
DNA: TGTGCCTGGGTAACCTTCAACACTGAAGCTTTCTTT

D: -
J: TRBJ1-5
V: TRBV7-6
length: 13
size: few
CDR3: CASSPSAYQPQHF
DNA: TGTGCCAGCAGCCCCTCAGCATATCAGCCCCAGCATTTT

D: -
J: TRBJ1-6
V: TRBV14
length: 13
size: few
CDR3: CASSLRTDSPLHF
DNA: TGTGCCAGCAGCCTACGGACAGATTCACCCCTCCACTTT

D: TRBD1
J: TRBJ1-4
V: TRBV30
length: 12
size: once
CDR3: CAWRRGRGKLFF
DNA: TGTGCCTGGAGGAGGGGGCGAGGAAAACTGTTTTTT

D: TRBD1
J: TRBJ1-4
V: TRBV7-9
length: 14
size: few
CDR3: CASSMGQSNEKLFF
DNA: TGTGCCAGCAGCATGGGACAGAGCAATGAAAAACTGTTTTTT

D: TRBD1
J: TRBJ2-7
V: TRBV27
length: 14
size: -
CDR3: CASSLRQGATEQYF
DNA: TGTGCCAGCAGCCTAAGACAGGGGGCCACAGAGCAGTACTTC

D: TRBD1
J: TRBJ1-1
V: TRBV7-2
length: 17
size: -
CDR3: CASSLGGTGAWGTEAFF
DNA: TGTGCCAGCAGCTTAGGTGGGACAGGGGCCTGGGGCACTGAAGCTTTCTTT

D: -
J: TRBJ1-2
V: TRBV10-3
length: 14
size: -
CDR3: CAISKDGPNYGHTF
DNA: TGTGCCATCAGTAAGGACGGTCCTAACTATGGCCACACCTTC

D: -
J: TRBJ1-2
V: TRBV6-6
length: 13
size: -
CDR3: CASSPLQVYGYTF
DNA: TGTGCCAGCAGTCCTCTACAGGTGTATGGCTACACCTTC

D: -
J: TRBJ1-2
V: TRBV7-9
length: 15
size: -
CDR3: CASSLEQGSVYGYTF
DNA: TGTGCCAGCAGCTTAGAACAGGGTAGTGTGTATGGCTACACCTTC

D: TRBD1
J: TRBJ1-1
V: TRBV19
length: 15
size: -
CDR3: CASSTRQGDFTEAFF
DNA: TGTGCCAGTAGTACTCGACAGGGGGATTTCACTGAAGCTTTCTTT

D: TRBD1
J: TRBJ2-5
V: TRBV29-1
length: 15
size: -
CDR3: CSAQKGQVKQETQYF
DNA: TGCAGCGCCCAGAAGGGACAGGTAAAACAAGAGACCCAGTACTTC